A selection of T cell receptor beta chains follows, all from one sample in a study of T-cell memory formation after mild COVID-19. TCRdb reprocessed the 5' RACE reads via MiXCR and lists one record per CDR3 protein. The sample contains about 390,000 distinct CDR3 sequences, roughly 15% of which appear only once. The sequenced material came from PBMCs or a T cell subset sorted from them (not recorded which). The receptors here all came from a man in his late teens or twenties who had mild COVID-19 (a few samples of this study predate the infection). Cell type and time point are not known. Both conserved end residues are part of each CDR3. The D gene is left open where the match is weak. For some rows the clone size is stated as once, few or many, or as a class when expanded; others skip it.

17	TRBV11-2	TRBD2	TRBJ2-3	few	CASSAGTSGGAIDTQYF	TGTGCCAGCAGCGCCGGGACTAGCGGGGGGGCCATTGATACGCAGTATTTT
14	TRBV12-3/TRBV12-4	NA	TRBJ1-2	NA	CASSFYGGGNGYTF	TGTGCCAGCAGTTTCTATGGGGGCGGTAATGGCTACACCTTC
14	TRBV20-1	NA	TRBJ2-4	few	CSARRWEAENSQYF	TGCAGTGCTAGAAGATGGGAGGCGGAAAACAGTCAGTACTTC
12	TRBV6-2/TRBV6-3	TRBD2	TRBJ2-2	NA	CASTRLAGELFF	TGTGCCAGCACCCGACTAGCGGGGGAGCTGTTTTTT
15	TRBV4-1	NA	TRBJ2-1	NA	CASSQDPSLANEQFF	TGCGCCAGCAGCCAAGATCCCTCACTAGCCAATGAGCAGTTCTTC
15	TRBV7-9	TRBD2	TRBJ2-5	many	CASSLLAGVQETQYF	TGCGCCAGCAGCTTGTTAGCGGGGGTCCAAGAGACCCAGTACTTC
16	TRBV10-3	NA	TRBJ2-2	NA	CAIRELEGARTGELFF	TGTGCCATCAGAGAGCTGGAGGGGGCGCGGACCGGGGAGCTGTTTTTT
13	TRBV20-1	NA	TRBJ1-4	NA	CSATSGLNEKLFF	TGCAGTGCCACCAGCGGGCTTAATGAAAAACTGTTTTTT
16	TRBV27	NA	TRBJ2-7	NA	CASRFREGQGLYEQYF	TGTGCCAGCAGATTCCGGGAGGGACAGGGCCTCTACGAGCAGTACTTC
17	TRBV5-1	NA	TRBJ2-2	NA	CASSLALRLAGAGELFF	TGCGCCAGCAGCTTGGCTCTTCGCCTCGCTGGCGCCGGGGAGCTGTTTTTT
13	TRBV5-1	NA	TRBJ2-7	few	CASSQGLEYEQYF	TGCGCCAGCAGCCAGGGTTTAGAATACGAGCAGTACTTC
15	TRBV5-1	TRBD1	TRBJ2-2	once	CASSLGTGITGELFF	TGCGCCAGCAGCTTGGGGACAGGGATCACCGGGGAGCTGTTTTTT
14	TRBV7-2	NA	TRBJ2-4	few	CASSPPRAKNIQYF	TGTGCCAGCAGCCCACCACGGGCCAAAAACATTCAGTACTTC
11	TRBV6-6	NA	TRBJ1-6	few	CASSANSPLHF	TGTGCCAGCAGTGCAAATTCACCCCTCCACTTT
14	TRBV18	NA	TRBJ1-4	NA	CASSPRHPNEKLFF	TGTGCCAGCTCACCCCGACATCCTAATGAAAAACTGTTTTTT
14	TRBV28	NA	TRBJ1-6	NA	CASSFGGAHSPLHF	TGTGCCAGCAGTTTCGGCGGGGCGCATTCACCCCTCCACTTT
14	TRBV12-3/TRBV12-4	NA	TRBJ1-4	NA	CASSFDTDNEKLFF	TGTGCCAGCAGTTTCGACACCGACAATGAAAAACTGTTTTTT
17	TRBV2	TRBD2	TRBJ2-7	NA	CASSEGPGAGGPYEQYF	TGTGCCAGCAGTGAAGGCCCCGGGGCGGGGGGGCCCTACGAGCAGTACTTC
14	TRBV7-9	TRBD1	TRBJ2-1	NA	CASSTDRVGNEQFF	TGTGCCAGCAGCACCGACAGGGTGGGCAATGAGCAGTTCTTC
12	TRBV11-1	NA	TRBJ2-3	once	CASSHIGDTQYF	TGTGCCAGCAGCCACATTGGAGATACGCAGTATTTT
14	TRBV15	NA	TRBJ2-5	NA	CATSLNWNQETQYF	TGTGCCACCAGCCTTAACTGGAACCAAGAGACCCAGTACTTC
13	TRBV3-1	NA	TRBJ2-7	NA	CASSQEDGYEQYF	TGTGCCAGCAGCCAAGAGGACGGCTACGAGCAGTACTTC
13	TRBV10-3	TRBD1	TRBJ1-2	NA	CAISQGANYGYTF	TGTGCCATAAGCCAGGGGGCTAACTATGGCTACACCTTC
16	TRBV27	NA	TRBJ1-5	few	CASGRSAGINNQPQHF	TGTGCCAGCGGACGGTCGGCAGGGATTAACAATCAGCCCCAGCATTTT
17	TRBV4-2	NA	TRBJ2-6	few	CASSQDLGRGGANVLTF	TGTGCCAGCAGCCAAGACTTGGGGCGAGGTGGGGCCAACGTCCTGACTTTC
17	TRBV3-1	NA	TRBJ1-1	few	CASSQDSTAGANTEAFF	TGTGCCAGCAGCCAAGATTCTACAGCAGGGGCGAACACTGAAGCTTTCTTT
14	TRBV12-3/TRBV12-4	TRBD1	TRBJ1-1	few	CASSFGDRDTEAFF	TGTGCCAGCAGTTTCGGGGACAGGGACACTGAAGCTTTCTTT
14	TRBV6-5	NA	TRBJ1-1	NA	CASTPNLGGTEAFF	TGTGCCAGCACCCCAAACTTAGGGGGCACTGAAGCTTTCTTT
14	TRBV7-8	TRBD1	TRBJ1-5	NA	CASSPGTDYQPQHF	TGTGCCAGCAGCCCGGGGACAGATTATCAGCCCCAGCATTTT
15	TRBV20-1	NA	TRBJ1-1	once	CSARAWTGRYTEAFF	TGCAGTGCTAGAGCCTGGACGGGGAGGTACACTGAAGCTTTCTTT
14	TRBV6-5	TRBD1	TRBJ2-1	NA	CASSYGTGGKEQFF	TGTGCCAGCAGTTACGGAACAGGGGGCAAGGAGCAGTTCTTC
15	TRBV7-2	TRBD2	TRBJ2-7	NA	CASSFSGGLTYEQYF	TGTGCCAGCAGCTTTAGCGGGGGTCTCACCTACGAGCAGTACTTC
15	TRBV5-1	TRBD2	TRBJ2-3	many	CASSWAGGSTDTQYF	TGCGCCAGCAGCTGGGCGGGGGGTTCGACAGATACGCAGTATTTT
13	TRBV11-2	NA	TRBJ2-7	NA	CASSPGMEGKQYF	TGTGCCAGCAGCCCGGGGATGGAGGGCAAGCAGTACTTC
18	TRBV12-3/TRBV12-4	TRBD1	TRBJ1-5	few	CASSPGTQGDMRNQPQHF	TGTGCCAGCAGTCCCGGGACTCAGGGGGATATGCGCAATCAGCCCCAGCATTTT
17	TRBV27	TRBD2	TRBJ2-6	NA	CASSLLAGPTGANVLTF	TGTGCCAGCAGTTTACTAGCGGGGCCTACTGGGGCCAACGTCCTGACTTTC
16	TRBV24-1	TRBD1	TRBJ2-3	few	CATSDPGTGLADTQYF	TGTGCCACCAGTGACCCCGGGACAGGGTTGGCAGATACGCAGTATTTT
17	TRBV4-1	TRBD1	TRBJ1-1	few	CASSQERARGRGTEAFF	TGCGCCAGCAGCCAAGAAAGAGCAAGGGGGCGGGGCACTGAAGCTTTCTTT
18	TRBV6-2/TRBV6-3	TRBD1	TRBJ2-4	few	CASSPRGQSPRAKNIQYF	TGTGCCAGCAGTCCCAGGGGGCAATCTCCGCGGGCCAAAAACATTCAGTACTTC
19	TRBV7-2	TRBD1	TRBJ1-5	few	CASSLVGTGGRDSNQPQHF	TGTGCCAGCAGCTTAGTGGGGACAGGGGGCAGGGATAGCAATCAGCCCCAGCATTTT
19	TRBV24-1	NA	TRBJ2-2	NA	CATSDGGIDSRLNTGELFF	TGTGCCACCAGTGATGGGGGAATAGACAGCAGATTAAACACCGGGGAGCTGTTTTTT
16	TRBV7-2	TRBD2	TRBJ2-5	NA	CASSPRLAGGVETQYF	TGTGCCAGCAGCCCGCGACTAGCGGGGGGGGTAGAGACCCAGTACTTC
14	TRBV12-3/TRBV12-4	NA	TRBJ1-1	NA	CASSFRDLGDEAFF	TGTGCCAGCAGCTTCCGGGACCTCGGTGATGAAGCTTTCTTT
15	TRBV6-5	NA	TRBJ1-1	NA	CASRRQRPWNTEAFF	TGTGCCAGCCGACGCCAGCGACCATGGAACACTGAAGCTTTCTTT
14	TRBV23-1	NA	TRBJ1-5	few	CASSQWVANQPQHF	TGCGCCAGCAGTCAGTGGGTGGCCAATCAGCCCCAGCATTTT
14	TRBV6-5	NA	TRBJ2-7	few	CASSYSSASYEQYF	TGTGCCAGCAGTTACTCTTCCGCCTCCTACGAGCAGTACTTC
13	TRBV24-1	NA	TRBJ2-2	many	CAALDTNTGELFF	TGTGCCGCACTTGATACAAACACCGGGGAGCTGTTTTTT
14	TRBV12-3/TRBV12-4	NA	TRBJ1-1	NA	CASRGASGNTEAFF	TGTGCCAGCAGGGGGGCCTCTGGGAACACTGAAGCTTTCTTT
13	TRBV5-1	TRBD1	TRBJ2-2	many	CASSPDRAGELFF	TGCGCCAGCAGCCCCGACAGGGCCGGGGAGCTGTTTTTT
16	TRBV20-1	TRBD1	TRBJ1-6	few	CSARAGGQGFNSPLHF	TGCAGTGCTAGAGCCGGGGGACAGGGGTTTAATTCACCCCTCCACTTT
16	TRBV5-1	NA	TRBJ2-1	few	CASSLVGGPTYNEQFF	TGCGCCAGCAGCTTGGTCGGCGGCCCCACCTACAATGAGCAGTTCTTC
14	TRBV7-2	TRBD2	TRBJ2-1	NA	CASSFKGLGGEQFF	TGTGCCAGCAGCTTTAAGGGACTAGGGGGGGAGCAGTTCTTC
18	TRBV6-5	NA	TRBJ1-4	NA	CASSYSVTAIATNEKLFF	TGTGCCAGCAGTTACTCCGTGACAGCCATTGCAACTAATGAAAAACTGTTTTTT
15	TRBV7-9	NA	TRBJ2-1	NA	CASSYGPPSYNEQFF	TGTGCCAGCAGCTATGGACCGCCGTCCTACAATGAGCAGTTCTTC
17	TRBV11-2	TRBD2	TRBJ2-1	many	CASSPNPSGGSYNEQFF	TGTGCCAGCAGCCCAAACCCTAGCGGGGGGTCCTACAATGAGCAGTTCTTC
14	TRBV5-1	NA	TRBJ1-1	many	CASSPGGTPNKAFF	TGCGCCAGCAGCCCGGGCGGGACACCCAATAAAGCTTTCTTT
13	TRBV5-6	TRBD1	TRBJ1-1	NA	CASTGQGAAEAFF	TGTGCCAGCACCGGACAGGGTGCGGCTGAAGCTTTCTTT
17	TRBV5-1	NA	TRBJ2-3	few	CASSLVLQISTGDTQYF	TGCGCCAGCAGCTTGGTCCTACAGATAAGCACGGGAGATACGCAGTATTTT
16	TRBV7-8	NA	TRBJ2-2	NA	CASSLDGGLNIGELFF	TGTGCCAGCAGCTTAGACGGGGGCCTAAATATCGGGGAGCTGTTTTTT
15	TRBV4-3	NA	TRBJ2-5	few	CASSLTALESKTQYF	TGCGCCAGCAGCCTGACTGCACTAGAGTCCAAGACCCAGTACTTC